This TCR beta chain was obtained from a study of beta chain features in type 1 diabetes. Study conclusions and caveats: Moderate but significant shortening of TCRB CDR3s was recorded in all four CD4+ subsets from Type 1 diabetes patients.

The study reverse transcribed the entire isolated RNA, so it sequenced expressed TCRB transcripts. Some clones are missing from TCRdb's copy, which holds only in-frame ones; the method was immunoSEQ multiplex PCR. The sample contains tens of thousands of clones, approximately 70% of which appear only once. Notes on this clone: What it recognizes is unknown.

This CDR3 comprises 15 residues. CDR1 and CDR2 (germline): SGHRS, YFSETQ. Trimming at V came to 4 bases and at J to 4 bases, leaving 7 bases not matched to a gene. This chain links TRBV5-1 with TRBJ1-1, with 10 bases matching TRBD1. The receptor was isolated from a man aged 25 to 45 with type 1 diabetes. Some clones in this sample may be carry-over from other donors' samples. Sequenced input: Tregs from blood. The CDR3: CASSERTGGGTEAFF. In DNA, the CDR3 is TGCGCCAGCAGCGAGAGGACAGGGGGAGGCACTGAAGCTTTCTTT.